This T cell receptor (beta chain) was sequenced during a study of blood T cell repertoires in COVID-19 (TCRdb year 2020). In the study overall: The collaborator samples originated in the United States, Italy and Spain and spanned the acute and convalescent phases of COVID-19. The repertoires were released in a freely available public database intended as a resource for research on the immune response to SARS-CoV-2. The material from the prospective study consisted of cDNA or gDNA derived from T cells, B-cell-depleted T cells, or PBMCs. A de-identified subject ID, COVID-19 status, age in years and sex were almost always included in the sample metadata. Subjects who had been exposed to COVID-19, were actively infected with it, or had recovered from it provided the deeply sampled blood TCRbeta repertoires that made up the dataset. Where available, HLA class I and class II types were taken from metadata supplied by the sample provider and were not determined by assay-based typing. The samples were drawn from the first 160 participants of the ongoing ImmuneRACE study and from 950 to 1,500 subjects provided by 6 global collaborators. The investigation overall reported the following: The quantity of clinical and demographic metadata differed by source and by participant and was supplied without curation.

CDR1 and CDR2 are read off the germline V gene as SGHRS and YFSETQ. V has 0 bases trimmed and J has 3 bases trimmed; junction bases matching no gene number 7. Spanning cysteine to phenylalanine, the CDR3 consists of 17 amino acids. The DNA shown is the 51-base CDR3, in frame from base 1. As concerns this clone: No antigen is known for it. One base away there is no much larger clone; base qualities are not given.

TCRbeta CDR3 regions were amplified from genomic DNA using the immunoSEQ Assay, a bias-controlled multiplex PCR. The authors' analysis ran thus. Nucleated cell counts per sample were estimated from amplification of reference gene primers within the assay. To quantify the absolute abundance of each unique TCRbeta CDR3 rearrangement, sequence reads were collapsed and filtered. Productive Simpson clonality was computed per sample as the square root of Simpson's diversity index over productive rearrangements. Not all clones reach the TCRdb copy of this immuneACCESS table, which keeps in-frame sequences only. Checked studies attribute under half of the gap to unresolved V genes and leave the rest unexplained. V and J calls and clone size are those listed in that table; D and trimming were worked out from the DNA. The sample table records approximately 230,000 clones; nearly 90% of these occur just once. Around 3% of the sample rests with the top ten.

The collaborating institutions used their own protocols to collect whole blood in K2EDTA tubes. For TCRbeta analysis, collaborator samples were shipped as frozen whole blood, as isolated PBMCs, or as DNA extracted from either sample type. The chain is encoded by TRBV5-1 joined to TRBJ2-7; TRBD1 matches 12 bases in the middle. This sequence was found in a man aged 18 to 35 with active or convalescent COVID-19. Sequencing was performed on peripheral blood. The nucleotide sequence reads TGCGCCAGCAGCTTGGGGGGACAGGGGGCGATGGACTACGAGCAGTACTTC. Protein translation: CASSLGGQGAMDYEQYF.